The rows below give T cell receptor beta chains drawn from one sample of a study of OX40 agonist ivuxolimab in advanced cancers. Generated by immunoSEQ multiplex PCR, the TCRdb table keeps only in-frame clones and is missing some. The sample records some 95,000 clones, about 92% being singletons. This material consisted of CD4+ or CD8+ T cells sorted from blood, taken in a trial of the OX40 agonist ivuxolimab. The receptors were gathered from an adult with an advanced solid tumor such as melanoma, head and neck, liver or kidney cancer. The CDR3 runs from the conserved cysteine through the conserved F or W. The D gene is left open where the match is weak. Only part of the rows carry a size: once, few, many, or a class if the clone is expanded.

cdr3_aa	cdr3_nt	cdr3_length	v_call	j_call	d_call	clone_size
CASTTGLGTYEQYF	TGTGCCAGCACAACCGGACTAGGTACCTACGAGCAGTACTTC	14	TRBV6-6	TRBJ2-7	TRBD2	-
CASSPAEVPPRRGGELFF	TGTGCCAGCAGCCCGGCGGAGGTCCCACCGAGGCGCGGCGGGGAGCTGTTTTTT	18	TRBV5-5	TRBJ2-2	-	once
CASSEPTVRTGANYNEQFF	TGTGCCAGCAGTGAGCCGACGGTAAGGACAGGGGCAAATTACAATGAGCAGTTCTTC	19	TRBV6-1	TRBJ2-1	TRBD1	-
CASSFRDPTTYEQYF	TGTGCCAGCAGTTTCCGGGACCCAACTACATACGAGCAGTACTTC	15	TRBV27	TRBJ2-7	-	once
CASSLDLSSGSNYEQYF	TGTGCCAGCAGCTTAGATCTGTCTAGCGGCTCTAACTACGAGCAGTACTTC	17	TRBV7-2	TRBJ2-7	TRBD2	-
CSARLQETQYF	TGCAGTGCTAGATTGCAAGAGACCCAGTACTTC	11	TRBV20-1	TRBJ2-5	-	-
CASSYLSTLNQPQHF	TGTGCCAGCAGTTACTTGTCCACCCTCAATCAGCCCCAGCATTTT	15	TRBV6-5	TRBJ1-5	-	-
CASSLGRRDIQYF	TGTGCCAGCAGCTTAGGTCGGCGGGACATTCAGTACTTC	13	TRBV11-3	TRBJ2-4	-	-
CASSPTGTSGNNEQFF	TGTGCCAGCAGCCCGACCGGGACTAGCGGGAACAATGAGCAGTTCTTC	16	TRBV7-3	TRBJ2-1	TRBD2	-
CASSQDPVVASGITSGELFF	TGTGCCAGCAGCCAAGATCCGGTGGTCGCTAGCGGGATTACTTCCGGGGAGCTGTTTTTT	20	TRBV4-2	TRBJ2-2	TRBD2	-
CASSAQGTNEQFF	TGTGCCAGCAGTGCTCAGGGTACCAATGAGCAGTTCTTC	13	TRBV6-1	TRBJ2-1	-	once
CASSSPGLAGGKYNEQFF	TGTGCCAGCAGCAGCCCGGGACTAGCGGGAGGGAAATACAATGAGCAGTTCTTC	18	TRBV11-3	TRBJ2-1	TRBD2	-
CASSEFFRDTNEKLFF	TGTGCCAGCAGTGAATTCTTCCGGGACACTAATGAAAAACTGTTTTTT	16	TRBV6-1	TRBJ1-4	-	-
CASSPPGATGELFF	TGTGCCAGCAGTCCCCCAGGGGCCACCGGGGAGCTGTTTTTT	14	TRBV11-1	TRBJ2-2	-	-
CAWSVADRGLFGNTIYF	TGTGCCTGGAGTGTAGCGGACAGGGGGCTTTTTGGAAACACCATATATTTT	17	TRBV30	TRBJ1-3	TRBD1	-
CAISPSTGMANTEAFF	TGTGCCATCAGCCCCTCGACAGGGATGGCAAACACTGAAGCTTTCTTT	16	TRBV10-3	TRBJ1-1	TRBD1	-
CASSSRGDYGYTF	TGTGCCAGTAGTAGTAGGGGGGACTATGGCTACACCTTC	13	TRBV19	TRBJ1-2	-	-
CASKQQGDGQPQHF	TGTGCCAGTAAGCAACAGGGCGACGGGCAGCCCCAGCATTTT	14	TRBV19	TRBJ1-5	-	once
CASSNRVGDNEQFF	TGTGCCAGCTCGAACAGGGTCGGGGACAATGAGCAGTTCTTC	14	TRBV18	TRBJ2-1	-	-
CASSPSGGNNEQFF	TGTGCCAGCTCACCATCGGGGGGCAACAATGAGCAGTTCTTC	14	TRBV18	TRBJ2-1	-	once
CASSSGTNRETQYF	TGTGCCAGCAGCTCCGGGACAAACAGAGAGACCCAGTACTTC	14	TRBV6-7	TRBJ2-5	-	-
CASSPTNAEVYGYTF	TGCGCCAGCAGCCCCACGAACGCGGAGGTCTATGGCTACACCTTC	15	TRBV5-1	TRBJ1-2	-	-
CASTRGSTGELFF	TGTGCCAGCACCAGGGGGAGCACCGGGGAGCTGTTTTTT	13	TRBV7-9	TRBJ2-2	TRBD1	-